This T cell receptor beta chain was captured by sequencing in a study of blood T cell repertoires in COVID-19. Looking at the study overall: T cells, B-cell-depleted T cells, or PBMCs supplied cDNA or gDNA.

The V and J ends lost 3 bases and 6 bases, in that order; junction bases with no gene match: 6. This CDR3 region has 15 residues. CDR1 SEHNR and CDR2 FQNEAQ come from the germline V gene (reference sequence). In the case of this clone: The same CDR3 can be traced to other DNA sequences in this sample.

How the authors handled the data: Using reference gene primer amplification, nucleated cell counts were estimated. TCRdb keeps only in-frame clones here, not all; method: immunoSEQ multiplex PCR. V and J calls and clone size follow that table, whereas D and trimming were derived from the DNA. The sample consists of about 170,000 clones, 83% of them appearing once. V and J are TRBV7-9 and TRBJ2-2; 8 bases are a match to TRBD1. This clonotype was obtained from a woman at least 80 years old with acute or convalescent COVID-19. The material sequenced was peripheral blood. Here the CDR3 reads CASSLAGGLAGELFF. The CDR3 region has the DNA TGTGCCAGCAGCTTGGCAGGGGGCCTGGCCGGGGAGCTGTTTTTT.